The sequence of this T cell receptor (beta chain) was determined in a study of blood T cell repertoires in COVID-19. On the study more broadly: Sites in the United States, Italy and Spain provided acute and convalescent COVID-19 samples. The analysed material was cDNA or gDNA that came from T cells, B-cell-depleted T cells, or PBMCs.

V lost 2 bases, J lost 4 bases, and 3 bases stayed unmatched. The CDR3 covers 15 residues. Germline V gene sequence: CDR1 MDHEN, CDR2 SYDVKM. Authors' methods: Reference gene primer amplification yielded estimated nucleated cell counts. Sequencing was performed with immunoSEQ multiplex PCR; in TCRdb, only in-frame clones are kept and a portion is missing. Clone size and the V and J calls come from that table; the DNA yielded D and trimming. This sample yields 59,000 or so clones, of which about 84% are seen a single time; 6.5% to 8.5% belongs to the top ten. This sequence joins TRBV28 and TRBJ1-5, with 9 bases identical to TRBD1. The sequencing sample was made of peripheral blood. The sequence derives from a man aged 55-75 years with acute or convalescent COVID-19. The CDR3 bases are TGTGCCAGCAGTTTAGACAGGGGGAATAATCAGCCCCAGCATTTT. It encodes CASSLDRGNNQPQHF.